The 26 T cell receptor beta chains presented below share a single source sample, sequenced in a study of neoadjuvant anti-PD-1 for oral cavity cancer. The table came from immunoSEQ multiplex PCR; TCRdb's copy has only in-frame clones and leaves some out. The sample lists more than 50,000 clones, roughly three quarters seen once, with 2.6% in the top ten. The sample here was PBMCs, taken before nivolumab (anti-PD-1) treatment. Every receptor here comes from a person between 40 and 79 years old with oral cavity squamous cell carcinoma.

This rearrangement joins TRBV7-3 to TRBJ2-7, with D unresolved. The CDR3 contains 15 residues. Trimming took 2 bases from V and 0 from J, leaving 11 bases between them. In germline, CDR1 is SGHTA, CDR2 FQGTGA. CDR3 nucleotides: TGTGCCAGCAGCTTAGAGGTCGGTTCCTCCTACGAGCAGTACTTC. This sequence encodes CASSLEVGSSYEQYF. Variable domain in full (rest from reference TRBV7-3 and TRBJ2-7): GAGVSQTPSNKVTEKGKYVELRCDPISGHTALYWYRQSLGQGPEFLIYFQGTGAADDSGLPNDRFFAVRPEGSVSTLKIQRTERGDSAVYLCASSLEVGSSYEQYFGPGTRLTVT.

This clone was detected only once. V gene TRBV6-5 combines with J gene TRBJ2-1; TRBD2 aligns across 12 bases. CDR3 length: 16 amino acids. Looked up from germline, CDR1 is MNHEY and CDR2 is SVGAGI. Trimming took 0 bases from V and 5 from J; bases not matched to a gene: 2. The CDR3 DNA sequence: TGTGCCAGCAGTTACTCGAGGACTAGCGGGGACAATGAGCAGTTCTTC. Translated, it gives CASSYSRTSGDNEQFF.

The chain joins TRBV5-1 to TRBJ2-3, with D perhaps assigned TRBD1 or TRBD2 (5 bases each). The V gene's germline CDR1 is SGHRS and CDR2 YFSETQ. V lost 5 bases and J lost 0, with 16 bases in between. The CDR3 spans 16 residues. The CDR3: CASRPAWGGSTDTQYF. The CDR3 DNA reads TGCGCCAGCAGGCCCGCCTGGGGCGGGAGCACAGATACGCAGTATTTT.

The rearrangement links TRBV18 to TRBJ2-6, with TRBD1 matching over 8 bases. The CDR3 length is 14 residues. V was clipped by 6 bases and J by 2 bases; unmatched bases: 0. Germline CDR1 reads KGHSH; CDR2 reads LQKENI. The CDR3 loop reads CASSTGAGANVLTF. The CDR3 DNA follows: TGTGCCAGCTCGACAGGGGCTGGGGCCAACGTCCTGACTTTC.

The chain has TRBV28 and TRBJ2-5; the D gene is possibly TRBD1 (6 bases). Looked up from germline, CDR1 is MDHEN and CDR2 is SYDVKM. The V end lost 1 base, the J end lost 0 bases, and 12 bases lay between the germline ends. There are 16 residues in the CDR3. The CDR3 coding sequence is TGTGCCAGCAGTTTATTGGACAGCAAAGACCAAGAGACCCAGTACTTC. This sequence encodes CASSLLDSKDQETQYF.

CDR3 in amino acids: CASSLGTGGRQPQHF. The CDR3 DNA is TGCGCCAGCAGCTTGGGGACAGGGGGCCGTCAGCCCCAGCATTTT. V usage is TRBV5-1 and J usage is TRBJ1-5; 11 positions agree with TRBD1. V gave up 0 bases and J gave up 6 bases; unmatched junction bases: 2. The CDR3 has 15 amino acids. CDR1 is SGHRS and CDR2 is YFSETQ in the germline V gene.

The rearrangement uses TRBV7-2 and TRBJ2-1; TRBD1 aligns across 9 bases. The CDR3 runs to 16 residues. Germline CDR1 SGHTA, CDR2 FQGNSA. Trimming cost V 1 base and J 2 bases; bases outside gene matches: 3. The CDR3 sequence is CASSLDRGLPYNEQFF. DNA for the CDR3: TGTGCCAGCAGCTTAGACAGGGGGCTCCCCTACAATGAGCAGTTCTTC.

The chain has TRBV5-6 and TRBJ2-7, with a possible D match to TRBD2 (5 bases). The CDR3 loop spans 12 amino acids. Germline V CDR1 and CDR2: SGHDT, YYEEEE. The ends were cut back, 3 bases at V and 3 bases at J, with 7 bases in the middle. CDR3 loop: CASSYSDYEQYF. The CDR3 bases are TGTGCCAGCAGCTATAGCGACTACGAGCAGTACTTC.

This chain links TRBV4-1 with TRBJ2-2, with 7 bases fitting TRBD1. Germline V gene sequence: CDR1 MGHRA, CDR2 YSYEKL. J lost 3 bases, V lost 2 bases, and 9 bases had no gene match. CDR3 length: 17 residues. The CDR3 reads CASSQPVQTGYTGELFF. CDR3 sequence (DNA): TGCGCCAGCAGCCAACCGGTTCAGACAGGGTACACCGGGGAGCTGTTTTTT.

The CDR3 protein is CASSEDKNTEAFF. The CDR3 nucleotides are TGTGCCAGCAGTGAGGACAAGAACACTGAAGCTTTCTTT. This chain links TRBV2 with TRBJ1-1; possible D gene TRBD1, 5 bases. The CDR3 spans 13 residues. V was shortened by 3 bases and J by 1 base, with 6 bases between the two germline ends. CDR1 is SNHLY and CDR2 is FYNNEI in the germline V gene.

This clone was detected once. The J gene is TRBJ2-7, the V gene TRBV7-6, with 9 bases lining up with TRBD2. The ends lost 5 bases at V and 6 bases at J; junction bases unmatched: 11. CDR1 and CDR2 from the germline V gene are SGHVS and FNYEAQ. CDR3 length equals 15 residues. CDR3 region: CASSPSGTSLGEQYF. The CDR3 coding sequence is TGTGCCAGCAGCCCCTCCGGGACTAGCCTCGGCGAGCAGTACTTC.

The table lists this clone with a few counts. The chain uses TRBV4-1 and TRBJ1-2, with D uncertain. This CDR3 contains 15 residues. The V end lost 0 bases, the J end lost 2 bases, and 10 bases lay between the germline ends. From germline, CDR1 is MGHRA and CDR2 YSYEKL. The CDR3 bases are TGCGCCAGCAGCCAAGATTCCGCGGGGAACTATGGCTACACCTTC. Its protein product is CASSQDSAGNYGYTF.

CDR3 DNA sequence: TGTGCCAGCAGCGGCACCCGAACTACAGGGGGCTACACCTTC. Encoded protein: CASSGTRTTGGYTF. The rearrangement uses TRBV6-1 and TRBJ1-2; possible D gene TRBD1, 6 bases. Looked up from germline, CDR1 is MNHNS and CDR2 is SASEGT. This CDR3 has 14 residues. Trimming took off 6 bases at V and 8 bases at J, with 19 bases between the two ends.

CDR3 loop: CASSAGTANTGELFF. For the CDR3, the DNA is TGTGCCAGCAGCGCAGGGACGGCGAACACCGGGGAGCTGTTTTTT. The V and J genes are TRBV5-4 and TRBJ2-2, with D tentatively TRBD1 or TRBD2 (5 bases each). This CDR3 region has 15 residues. The V and J ends lost 4 bases and 0 bases respectively, with 10 bases between them. Germline-derived CDR1 and CDR2 are SGHNT and YYREEE (reference sequence). Using reference TRBV5-4 and TRBJ2-2 for the parts outside the CDR3, the full variable domain is ETGVTQSPTHLIKTRGQQVTLRCSSQSGHNTVSWYQQALGQGPQFIFQYYREEENGRGNFPPRFSGLQFPNYSSELNVNALELDDSALYLCASSAGTANTGELFFGEGSRLTVL.

The CDR3 spells CASSPPGGEPLHF. CDR3 nucleotide sequence: TGTGCCAGCAGCCCCCCGGGGGGAGAGCCCCTCCACTTT. The chain links TRBV16 to TRBJ1-6, with D maybe TRBD1 (5 bases). Germline V CDR1 and CDR2: KGHSY, FQNENV. V shed 4 bases and J shed 13 bases, with 14 bases lying between them. The length of the CDR3 is 13 residues.

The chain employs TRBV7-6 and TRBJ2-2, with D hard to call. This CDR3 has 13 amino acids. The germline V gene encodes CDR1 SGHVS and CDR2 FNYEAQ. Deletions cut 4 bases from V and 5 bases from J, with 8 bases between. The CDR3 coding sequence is TGTGCCAGCAGCTGGACCCAGACCGGGGAGCTGTTTTTT. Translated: CASSWTQTGELFF.

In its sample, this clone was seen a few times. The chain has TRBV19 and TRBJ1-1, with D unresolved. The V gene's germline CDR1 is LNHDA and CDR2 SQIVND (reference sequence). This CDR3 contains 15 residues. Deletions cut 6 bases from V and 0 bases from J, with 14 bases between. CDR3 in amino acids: CASRHTEVLNTEAFF. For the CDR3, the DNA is TGTGCCAGTAGGCATACAGAAGTACTGAACACTGAAGCTTTCTTT.

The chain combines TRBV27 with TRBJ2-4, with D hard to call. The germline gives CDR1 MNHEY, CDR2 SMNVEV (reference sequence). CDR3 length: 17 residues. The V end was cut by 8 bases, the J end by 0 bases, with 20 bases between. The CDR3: CASRPGGRRLAKNIQYF. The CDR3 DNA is TGTGCCAGCCGCCCAGGTGGACGCCGGTTAGCCAAAAACATTCAGTACTTC.

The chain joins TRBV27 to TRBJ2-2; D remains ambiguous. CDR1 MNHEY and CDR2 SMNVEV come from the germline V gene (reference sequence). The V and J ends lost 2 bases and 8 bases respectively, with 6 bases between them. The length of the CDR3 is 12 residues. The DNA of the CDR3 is TGTGCCAGCAGTTTACCAACTGGGGAGCTGTTTTTT. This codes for CASSLPTGELFF.

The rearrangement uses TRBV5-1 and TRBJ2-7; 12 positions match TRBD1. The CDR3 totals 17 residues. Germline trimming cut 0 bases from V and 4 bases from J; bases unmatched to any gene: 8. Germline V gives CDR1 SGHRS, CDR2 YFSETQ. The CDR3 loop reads CASSLGPGTGGFYEQYF. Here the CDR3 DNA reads TGCGCCAGCAGCTTGGGACCCGGGACAGGGGGCTTTTACGAGCAGTACTTC.

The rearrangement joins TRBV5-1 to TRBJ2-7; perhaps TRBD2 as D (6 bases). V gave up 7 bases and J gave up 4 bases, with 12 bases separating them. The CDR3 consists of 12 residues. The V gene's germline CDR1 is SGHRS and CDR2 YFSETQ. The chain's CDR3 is CASSPGVYEQYF. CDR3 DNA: TGCGCCAGCTCCCCGGGGGTTTACGAGCAGTACTTC.

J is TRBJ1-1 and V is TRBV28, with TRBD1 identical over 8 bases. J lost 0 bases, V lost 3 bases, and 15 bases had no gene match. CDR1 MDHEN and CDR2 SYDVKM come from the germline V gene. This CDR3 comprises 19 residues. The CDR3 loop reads CASSFTRGQGYHMNTEAFF. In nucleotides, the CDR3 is TGTGCCAGCAGTTTCACGAGAGGACAGGGCTATCACATGAACACTGAAGCTTTCTTT.

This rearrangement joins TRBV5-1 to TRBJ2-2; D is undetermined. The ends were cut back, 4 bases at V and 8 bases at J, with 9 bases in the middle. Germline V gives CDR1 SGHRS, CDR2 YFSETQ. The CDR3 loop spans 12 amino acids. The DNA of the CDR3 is TGCGCCAGCAGCCCCTCATCGGGGGAGCTGTTTTTT. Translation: CASSPSSGELFF. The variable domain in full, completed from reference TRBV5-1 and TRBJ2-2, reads KAGVTQTPRYLIKTRGQQVTLSCSPISGHRSVSWYQQTPGQGLQFLFEYFSETQRNKGNFPGRFSGRQFSNSRSEMNVSTLELGDSALYLCASSPSSGELFFGEGSRLTVL.

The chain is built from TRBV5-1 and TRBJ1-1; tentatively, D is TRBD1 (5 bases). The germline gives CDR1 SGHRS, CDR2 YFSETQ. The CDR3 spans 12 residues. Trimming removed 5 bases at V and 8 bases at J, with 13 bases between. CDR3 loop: CASRGDEREAFF. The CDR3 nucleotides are TGCGCCAGCAGGGGGGACGAGAGAGAAGCTTTCTTT.

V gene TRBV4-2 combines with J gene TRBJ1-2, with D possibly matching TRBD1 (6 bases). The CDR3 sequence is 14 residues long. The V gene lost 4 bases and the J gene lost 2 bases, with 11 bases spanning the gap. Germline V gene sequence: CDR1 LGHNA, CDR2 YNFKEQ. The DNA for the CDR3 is TGTGCCAGCAGCCCCTTAGGGGGAAACTATGGCTACACCTTC. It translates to CASSPLGGNYGYTF.

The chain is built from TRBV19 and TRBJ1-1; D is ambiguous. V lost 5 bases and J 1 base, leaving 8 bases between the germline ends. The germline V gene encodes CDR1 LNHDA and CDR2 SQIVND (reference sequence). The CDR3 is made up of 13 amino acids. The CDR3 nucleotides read TGTGCCAGTAGTTTTTCTACGAACACTGAAGCTTTCTTT. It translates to CASSFSTNTEAFF.